The 23 T cell receptor beta chains in this list originate from one sample, sequenced in a study of blood T cells in healthy people across ages. A sample-barcoded 5' primer and a J-beta primer mix were used in a second PCR of roughly 7 to 11 cycles. Each CDR3 protein is one row after TCRdb ran MiXCR on the 5' RACE reads. The sample shows around 500,000 distinct CDR3 sequences, over 25% of them seen only once. In addition, the sample was reused for a study of T cells of mothers and their children.

Sequencing input: blood. The receptors come from a boy younger than 10 in good health.

The V and J genes are TRBV18 and TRBJ1-6; D is uncertain. The CDR3 covers 17 residues. Germline values: CDR1 KGHSH, CDR2 LQKENI. The germline V and J ends were trimmed by 2 bases and 9 bases, with 20 bases remaining between them. The CDR3 coding sequence is TGTGCCAGCTCACCAAGAGAAAGCGTCGGGTTAGGTTCACCCCTCCACTTT. It translates to CASSPRESVGLGSPLHF.

This clonotype came up a few times. V gene TRBV10-3 combines with J gene TRBJ2-7; 8 nucleotides align to TRBD2. The germline V gene encodes CDR1 ENHRY and CDR2 SYGVKD. The CDR3 contains 15 residues. J was trimmed by 4 bases and V by 0 bases; bases with no gene match: 5. In DNA, the CDR3 is TGTGCCATCAGTGAGTCGGCTAGCGGGCCTTACGAGCAGTACTTC. This codes for CAISESASGPYEQYF.

The chain carries TRBV7-9 and TRBJ1-2; 10 bases match TRBD1. The V gene's germline CDR1 is SEHNR and CDR2 FQNEAQ (reference sequence). There are 14 residues in the CDR3. Trimming removed 4 bases from V and 8 bases from J; junction bases left unmatched: 7. The DNA for the CDR3 is TGTGCCAGCAGCTCTGGGACAGGGGATTTAGGCTACACCTTC. Translation: CASSSGTGDLGYTF.

The rearrangement uses TRBV7-3 and TRBJ2-7, with D unresolved. Germline CDR1 reads SGHTA; CDR2 reads FQGTGA. Trimming cost V 2 bases and J 4 bases, with 15 bases left between them. This CDR3 has 15 amino acids. The CDR3 sequence: CASSLYGSPGYEQYF. The CDR3 coding sequence is TGTGCCAGCAGCTTATATGGTTCCCCTGGATACGAGCAGTACTTC.

This clonotype has only a few counts. This chain connects TRBV29-1 to TRBJ2-3; 7 bases match TRBD2. Germline V lookup: CDR1 SQVTM, CDR2 ANQGSEA. V trimming: 5 bases; J trimming: 0 bases; junction bases outside the gene matches: 5. There are 14 residues in the CDR3. Here the CDR3 reads CSVSGVSSTDTQYF. The CDR3 region has the DNA TGCAGCGTTAGCGGGGTTAGTAGCACAGATACGCAGTATTTT.

Concerning this clonotype: The CDR3 does not end in the conserved phenylalanine or tryptophan, so this is likely a read error. The V and J genes are TRBV29-1 and TRBJ2-5, with unresolved D. The end of the DNA aligns better with TRBJ2-7, so the J call may be wrong. CDR1 SQVTM and CDR2 ANQGSEA come from the germline V gene. The length of the CDR3 is 13 residues. The CDR3 loop reads CSVEETVGYEQYL. The CDR3 bases are TGCAGCGTTGAAGAAACGGTTGGGTACGAGCAGTACTTG.

As DNA, the CDR3 is TGCGCCAGCAGCTTCTATGGTAGCAACACAGATACGCAGTATTTT. It encodes CASSFYGSNTDTQYF. The chain is built from TRBV5-1 and TRBJ2-3; no firm D call. The CDR3 is 15 residues long. Trimming removed 2 bases from V and 2 bases from J, with 12 bases in between. Germline CDR1 and CDR2: SGHRS and YFSETQ.

J is TRBJ1-5 and V is TRBV24-1; D call uncertain. CDR3 length equals 15 residues. V was pared by 5 bases and J by 2 bases, with 12 bases between. CDR1 KGHDR and CDR2 SFDVKD come from the germline V gene. CDR3 region: CATSVRSQGNQPQHF. CDR3 nucleotide sequence: TGTGCCACCAGTGTTAGAAGCCAGGGCAATCAGCCCCAGCATTTT.

In this sample, this clonotype turned up once. V gene TRBV7-9 combines with J gene TRBJ1-1; the D gene is possibly TRBD1 (6 bases). Looked up from germline, CDR1 is SEHNR and CDR2 is FQNEAQ (reference sequence). The CDR3 is 12 amino acids. V shed 4 bases and J shed 8 bases, with 11 bases lying between them. CDR3 coding DNA: TGTGCCAGCAGCTCCAGGACAGACGAAGCTTTCTTT. Protein product: CASSSRTDEAFF.

The chain combines TRBV5-1 with TRBJ1-2; D is unresolved. Looked up from germline, CDR1 is SGHRS and CDR2 is YFSETQ. This CDR3 comprises 17 residues. The V and J ends lost 5 bases and 4 bases respectively, with 24 bases between them. Here the CDR3 DNA reads TGCGCCAGCAGTCCAGGACCGAAAAACTATAGGTCCTATGGCTACACCTTC. It codes for CASSPGPKNYRSYGYTF. Looking up the rest from reference TRBV5-1 and TRBJ1-2 gives the full variable domain: KAGVTQTPRYLIKTRGQQVTLSCSPISGHRSVSWYQQTPGQGLQFLFEYFSETQRNKGNFPGRFSGRQFSNSRSEMNVSTLELGDSALYLCASSPGPKNYRSYGYTFGSGTRLTVV.

The chain links TRBV30 to TRBJ2-1; no firm D call. The J call is doubtful: the DNA matches TRBJ2-5 better. The germline gives CDR1 GTSNPN, CDR2 SVGIG (reference sequence). The CDR3 loop spans 10 amino acids. The CDR3 is CAWVGETQYF. CDR3 nucleotides: TGTGCCTGGGTCGGTGAGACCCAGTACTTC.

The table lists this clonotype with a few counts. J is TRBJ2-4 and V is TRBV28; unclear D gene. CDR1 is MDHEN, CDR2 SYDVKM, per germline. The CDR3 is 14 residues long. Trimming pared 4 bases from V and 6 bases from J, leaving 13 bases between. The CDR3 loop reads CASSYLGPGNIQYF. Written as DNA, the CDR3 is TGTGCCAGCAGTTACCTGGGTCCGGGAAACATTCAGTACTTC.

The chain carries TRBV5-1 and TRBJ1-4; D is ambiguous. V lost 0 bases, J lost 0 bases, and 12 bases lay in between. Looked up from germline, CDR1 is SGHRS and CDR2 is YFSETQ. The CDR3 length is 17 residues. CDR3 nucleotides: TGCGCCAGCAGCTTGGGTAATTTCGGAGCAACTAATGAAAAACTGTTTTTT. It codes for CASSLGNFGATNEKLFF.

This clonotype appeared a single time. The chain uses TRBV5-1 and TRBJ2-7; 10 bases agree with TRBD1. CDR1 is SGHRS, CDR2 YFSETQ, per germline. Losses at the gene ends were 4 bases for V and 5 bases for J; bases not matched to a gene: 6. CDR3 length equals 14 residues. The CDR3: CASSSGTGAHEQYF. The DNA of the CDR3 is TGCGCCAGCAGCAGCGGGACAGGGGCCCACGAGCAGTACTTC.

The chain employs TRBV4-1 and TRBJ1-5; 10 bases agree with TRBD1. Trimming removed 1 base from V and 7 bases from J; junction bases left unmatched: 4. The germline CDR1 and CDR2 sequences are MGHRA and YSYEKL. This CDR3 spans 15 amino acids. The CDR3 region has the DNA TGCGCCAGCAGCCAAGTGGACAGGGGGGACCAGCCCCAGCATTTT. Protein sequence: CASSQVDRGDQPQHF.

This rearrangement joins TRBV12-3 or TRBV12-4 to TRBJ1-3; a possible D gene is TRBD1 (5 bases). The germline V and J ends were trimmed by 11 bases and 4 bases, with 15 bases remaining between them. CDR3 length: 13 residues. CDR3 residues: CALTGAAGNTIYF. CDR3 bases: TGTGCCCTTACCGGGGCGGCGGGAAACACCATATATTTT.

This clonotype came up a few times. The chain carries TRBV29-1 and TRBJ1-1; D is unclear. This CDR3 region has 14 residues. Germline V lookup: CDR1 SQVTM, CDR2 ANQGSEA. V lost 6 bases, J lost 1 base, and 15 bases lay in between. The CDR3 here is CSVVALSQNTEAFF. The CDR3 DNA follows: TGCAGCGTAGTCGCTCTTAGTCAGAACACTGAAGCTTTCTTT.

This clonotype was found a few times. V usage is TRBV10-3 and J usage is TRBJ1-1; a weak D match, TRBD1 (5 bases). CDR1 and CDR2 (germline): ENHRY, SYGVKD. V shed 0 bases and J shed 4 bases, with 6 bases lying between them. This CDR3 is 13 amino acids long. The CDR3 spells CAISESGGTEAFF. The CDR3 DNA reads TGTGCCATCAGTGAGTCGGGGGGCACTGAAGCTTTCTTT.

This clonotype was seen a few times. The chain links TRBV10-3 to TRBJ2-3; 11 positions agree with TRBD2. CDR3 length: 18 amino acids. Germline values: CDR1 ENHRY, CDR2 SYGVKD. V lost 8 bases and J lost 4; bases outside the gene matches: 17. In DNA form, the CDR3 reads TGTGCCATCGGTCAGGGAGGAACTAGCGGGGGAGGAGCAGATACGCAGTATTTT. This codes for CAIGQGGTSGGGADTQYF.

This chain links TRBV20-1 with TRBJ1-1; weak D call: TRBD1 (5 bases). Germline CDR1 and CDR2: DFQATT and SNEGSKA (reference sequence). The CDR3 runs to 17 residues. Trimming removed 6 bases at V and 0 bases at J, with 23 bases between. CDR3 sequence (DNA): TGCAGTGCCCCGCGCTGGGTCGGGGGAGGGGTGAACACTGAAGCTTTCTTT. Translating gives CSAPRWVGGGVNTEAFF.

A few counts support this clonotype. The rearrangement uses TRBV28 and TRBJ2-7; no firm D call. This CDR3 has 12 amino acids. Germline values: CDR1 MDHEN, CDR2 SYDVKM. The ends were cut back, 5 bases at V and 7 bases at J, with 12 bases in the middle. For the CDR3, the DNA is TGTGCCAGCAGTGACCGTACGTTAGAGCAGTACTTC. Protein: CASSDRTLEQYF.

The chain combines TRBV4-1 with TRBJ2-4; D perhaps matches TRBD1 (5 bases). CDR3 size: 19 residues. The germline V and J ends were trimmed by 4 bases and 0 bases, with 22 bases remaining between them. Germline loops: CDR1 MGHRA, CDR2 YSYEKL. Written as DNA, the CDR3 is TGCGCCAGCAGCCTAAGCCCCCCATATGACAGATTAGCCAAAAACATTCAGTACTTC. Protein sequence: CASSLSPPYDRLAKNIQYF.

The J gene is TRBJ2-3, the V gene TRBV10-3; 8 bases align to TRBD1. Germline V lookup: CDR1 ENHRY, CDR2 SYGVKD. The CDR3 has 15 amino acids. V trimming: 2 bases; J trimming: 2 bases; junction bases outside the gene matches: 3. CDR3 in DNA: TGTGCCATCAGTGAGCGGACAGGGTTCACAGATACGCAGTATTTT. Translated: CAISERTGFTDTQYF.